A few counts support the clone carrying this T cell receptor beta chain. Antigen: not known. The sample belongs to a study of T-cell reconstitution after alpha-beta-depleted transplantation in children. Study conclusions and caveats: A year post-transplant, T-cell counts and diversity derived mostly from newly produced T cells. Two months or so post-transplant, alpha-beta T cells reportedly derived from several hundred expanded graft clones.

The CDR3 consists of 16 residues. Trimming removed 6 bases from V and 7 bases from J, with 19 bases in between. Germline CDR1 is MGHRA and CDR2 is YSYEKL. Using unique molecular identifiers, the investigators prepared the TCRbeta library. From the PCR reads, TCRdb called clonotypes with MiXCR, one entry per CDR3 protein. The sample includes roughly 350,000 distinct CDR3 sequences, about 16% of them seen just once. This chain links TRBV4-1 with TRBJ1-6; perhaps TRBD1 as D (5 bases). The input for sequencing was PBMCs, mostly from graft donor cells, taken 360 days after TCRalphabeta/CD19-depleted stem cell transplant. This clonotype originated in a male patient between 2 and 10 years old who had a stem cell transplant for acute lymphoblastic leukemia, so the T cells may come from the graft donor. The CDR3 sequence: CASRTYRDWPNSPLHF. In DNA form, the CDR3 reads TGCGCCAGCAGGACTTACCGGGACTGGCCCAATTCACCCCTCCACTTT.